This T cell receptor (beta chain) stems from a study of neurological immune-mediated disorders. TCRdb reprocessed the 5' RACE reads via MiXCR and lists one record per CDR3 protein. The sample consists of more than 50,000 distinct CDR3 sequences, about 4% of them appearing once. V was trimmed by 4 bases and J by 3 bases, leaving 8 bases between them. This CDR3 has 12 residues. Per the germline V gene, CDR1 is SGHRS and CDR2 is YFSETQ. This clonotype occurred many times. This sequence was found in a man younger than 45 with multiple sclerosis. V and J are TRBV5-1 and TRBJ2-7; a weak D match, TRBD1 (6 bases). Material for sequencing was PBMCs. The CDR3 sequence is CASSVDSYEQYF. The CDR3 DNA follows: TGCGCCAGCAGCGTGGACAGCTACGAGCAGTACTTC. Using reference TRBV5-1 and TRBJ2-7 for the parts outside the CDR3, the full variable domain is KAGVTQTPRYLIKTRGQQVTLSCSPISGHRSVSWYQQTPGQGLQFLFEYFSETQRNKGNFPGRFSGRQFSNSRSEMNVSTLELGDSALYLCASSVDSYEQYFGPGTRLTVT.